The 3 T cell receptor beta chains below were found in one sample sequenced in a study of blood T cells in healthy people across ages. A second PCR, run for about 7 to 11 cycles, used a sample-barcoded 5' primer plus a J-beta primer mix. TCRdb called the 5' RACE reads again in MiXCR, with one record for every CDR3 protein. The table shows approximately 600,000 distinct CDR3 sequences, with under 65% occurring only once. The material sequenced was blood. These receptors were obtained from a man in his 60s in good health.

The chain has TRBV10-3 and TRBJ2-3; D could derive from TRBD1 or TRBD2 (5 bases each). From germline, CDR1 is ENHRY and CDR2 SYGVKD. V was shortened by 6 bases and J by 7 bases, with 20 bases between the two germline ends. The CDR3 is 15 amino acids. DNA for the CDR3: TGTGCCATCAGCCCCGGGACCACCAACCGAAATACGCAGTATTTT. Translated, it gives CAISPGTTNRNTQYF.

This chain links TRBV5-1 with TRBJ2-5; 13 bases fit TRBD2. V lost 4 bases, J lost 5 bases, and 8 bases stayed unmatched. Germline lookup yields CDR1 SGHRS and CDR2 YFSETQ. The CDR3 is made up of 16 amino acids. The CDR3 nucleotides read TGCGCCAGCAGCGCGGGGACTAGCGGGGACACCGAGACCCAGTACTTC. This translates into CASSAGTSGDTETQYF.

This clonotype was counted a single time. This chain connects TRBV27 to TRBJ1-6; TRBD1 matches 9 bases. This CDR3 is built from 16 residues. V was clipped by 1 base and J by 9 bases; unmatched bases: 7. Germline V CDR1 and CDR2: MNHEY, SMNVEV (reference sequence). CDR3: CASSLLSGQGSSPLHF. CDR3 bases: TGTGCCAGCAGTTTATTGTCGGGACAGGGTAGTTCACCCCTCCACTTT.